Listed below are T cell receptor beta chains from one sample, sequenced in a study of PD-1 and CTLA-4 blockade in melanoma. The assay was immunoSEQ multiplex PCR, and TCRdb's table has in-frame clones only and misses some. The table includes about 32,000 clones, about 85% detected once. Sample: CD8+ T cells from peripheral blood, taken from a patient given anti-PD-1 treatment. Every receptor here comes from a human donor with melanoma. CDR3s include the opening cysteine and the closing phenylalanine or tryptophan. A D gene is named only where the DNA matches it firmly. For some rows the clone size is stated as once, few or many, or as a class when expanded; others skip it.

TRBV6-5	TRBJ2-5	TRBD2	-	TGTGCCAGCAGTTACTCGACACTAGCGGGGGCAGAGACCCAGTACTTC	CASSYSTLAGAETQYF
TRBV27	TRBJ2-7	TRBD1	-	TGTGCCAGCAGTCCCTTGGGACAGGGGGCGCAAGAGCAGTACTTC	CASSPLGQGAQEQYF
TRBV28	TRBJ2-7	TRBD2	once	TGTGCCAGCAGGTCCCTAGCGGACTACGAGCAGTACTTC	CASRSLADYEQYF
TRBV7-9	TRBJ1-4	-	-	TGTGCCAGCAGCTTAGTTGGGGGATCCGATGAAAAACTGTTTTTT	CASSLVGGSDEKLFF
TRBV6-1	TRBJ1-4	-	-	TGTGCCAGCAGTGAGAAGGAGTCCGAAAAACTGTTTTTT	CASSEKESEKLFF
TRBV6-5	TRBJ2-7	-	few	TGTGCCAGCAGGTCGGGTTACGAGCAGTACTTC	CASRSGYEQYF
TRBV5-1	TRBJ2-1	TRBD2	once	TGCGCCAGCAGTCCTAGCGGTCTCAATGAGCAGTTCTTC	CASSPSGLNEQFF
TRBV11-3	TRBJ1-3	-	once	TGTGCCAGCAGCTTAATGGGGTCCGGAAACACCATATATTTT	CASSLMGSGNTIYF
TRBV6-1	TRBJ1-2	TRBD1	few	TGTGCCAGCAGTGAAGATGGGATGACAGGGGGCCTCTATGGCTACACCTTC	CASSEDGMTGGLYGYTF
TRBV12-3/TRBV12-4	TRBJ1-2	-	-	TGTGCCAGCAGTTTTGGACAGAACTATGGCTACACCTTC	CASSFGQNYGYTF
TRBV3-1/TRBV3-2	TRBJ2-7	TRBD2	-	TGTGCCAGCAGCCAAGATCGGGAAGGGAGGGTCCTCTACGAGCAGTACTTC	CASSQDREGRVLYEQYF
TRBV2	TRBJ1-6	-	-	TGTGCCAGCAGTGCAGAGACAGGATATAATTCACCCCTCCACTTT	CASSAETGYNSPLHF
TRBV6-5	TRBJ2-5	-	-	TGTGCCAGCAGTCCCGGGACATTCCAGTACTTC	CASSPGTFQYF
TRBV4-3	TRBJ2-1	TRBD2	-	TGCGCCAGCAGCCAAGAGCTCGCGGGGGGGAGCTCCTACAATGAGCAGTTCTTC	CASSQELAGGSSYNEQFF
TRBV10-3	TRBJ2-3	TRBD1	-	TGTGCCACAGGACAGGGGTCAGATACGCAGTATTTT	CATGQGSDTQYF
TRBV28	TRBJ2-5	TRBD1	-	TGTGCCAGCAGTACGATTACCCCCTCGGGACAGGGGGGAGAAGAGACCCAGTACTTC	CASSTITPSGQGGEETQYF
TRBV29-1	TRBJ2-3	-	-	TGCAGCGTCCCTCTGGCCGGGGATACGCAGTATTTT	CSVPLAGDTQYF
TRBV5-5	TRBJ2-2	TRBD1	few	TGTGCCAGCAGAAGCTGGCAAAGGACAGGGCTCGGCGGGGAGCTGTTTTTT	CASRSWQRTGLGGELFF
TRBV7-2	TRBJ2-1	TRBD2	-	TGTGCCAGCAGCGGGCTAGCGGGCGCATACAATGAGCAGTTCTTC	CASSGLAGAYNEQFF
TRBV6-5	TRBJ2-5	-	-	TGTGCCAGCAGTTACTCTCAATCGACAGGTCTAGAGACCCAGTACTTC	CASSYSQSTGLETQYF
TRBV7-3	TRBJ2-3	-	-	TGTGCCAGCAGCAGCCTGGGGGGCACAGATACGCAGTATTTT	CASSSLGGTDTQYF
TRBV28	TRBJ1-2	TRBD1	-	TGTGCCAGCAGTCCCCGGACAGGCACTAACTATGGCTACACCTTC	CASSPRTGTNYGYTF
TRBV27	TRBJ2-7	-	-	TGTGCCAGCAGTGGTATAAGTGTGGGTTCCTACGAGCAGTACTTC	CASSGISVGSYEQYF
TRBV28	TRBJ1-1	-	-	TGTGCCAGCAGCCTGGGGGGGACCGGGATGAACACTGAAGCTTTCTTT	CASSLGGTGMNTEAFF